The 23 T cell receptor beta chains presented below share a single source sample, sequenced in a study of beta chain features in type 1 diabetes. The isolated RNA, all of it, was reverse transcribed, so expressed TCRB transcripts were what got sequenced. Profiled with immunoSEQ multiplex PCR; TCRdb holds only in-frame clones, not every one. This table has 860,000 or so clones, roughly 17% appearing once. The material sequenced was naive CD4+ T cells from blood. These receptors all stem from a woman under 30 in good health.

The rearrangement uses TRBV5-1 and TRBJ2-7, with 7 bases matching TRBD1. Unmatched junction bases numbered 8, after V lost 6 bases and J lost 2 bases. The CDR3 has 14 residues. Germline V gene lookup returns CDR1 SGHRS and CDR2 YFSETQ. This CDR3 is CASTLTGLTYEQYF. The CDR3 region has the DNA TGCGCCAGCACCCTGACAGGGTTGACCTACGAGCAGTACTTC.

Concerning this clone: Compared with germline, one end of the junction differs, possibly owing to a read error. The rearrangement links TRBV7-2 to TRBJ2-3; possibly TRBD2 for D (6 bases). From germline, CDR1 is SGHTA and CDR2 FQGNSA. This CDR3 comprises 12 residues. The CDR3 here is CASSIATSTQYF. Here the CDR3 DNA reads TGTGCCAGCAGCATAGCTACTAGCACTCAGTATTTT. The full variable domain, with the rest looked up from reference TRBV7-2 and TRBJ2-3, is GAGVSQSPSNKVTEKGKDVELRCDPISGHTALYWYRQSLGQGLEFLIYFQGNSAPDKSGLPSDRFSAERTGGSVSTLTIQRTQQEDSAVYLCASSIATSTQYFGPGTRLTVL.

The J gene is TRBJ2-7, the V gene TRBV7-2; D is perhaps TRBD1 (6 bases). In germline, CDR1 is SGHTA, CDR2 FQGNSA. Trimming removed 7 bases at V and 2 bases at J, with 15 bases between. The length of the CDR3 is 14 residues. CDR3: CASTRQEAAYEQYF. CDR3 coding DNA: TGTGCCAGCACCAGACAGGAGGCAGCCTACGAGCAGTACTTC.

The chain is built from TRBV7-9 and TRBJ2-1; the match to TRBD2 covers 13 bases. V trimming: 10 bases; J trimming: 7 bases; junction bases outside the gene matches: 4. CDR3 length: 13 residues. Germline assignment: CDR1 SEHNR and CDR2 FQNEAQ (reference sequence). CDR3 bases: TGTGCCATCGGACTAGCGGGAGTAAATGAGCAGTTCTTC. Protein: CAIGLAGVNEQFF.

The chain combines TRBV7-2 with TRBJ2-5, with a weak D call TRBD2 (5 bases). The ends were cut back, 3 bases at V and 2 bases at J, with 16 bases in the middle. CDR3 length equals 16 residues. Germline lookup yields CDR1 SGHTA and CDR2 FQGNSA. This chain's CDR3 is CASSLVASRLQETQYF. DNA for the CDR3: TGTGCCAGCAGCTTGGTGGCTAGCAGATTACAAGAGACCCAGTACTTC.

The chain employs TRBV7-9 and TRBJ2-1; D is unclear. This CDR3 contains 15 residues. Germline V CDR1 and CDR2: SEHNR, FQNEAQ (reference sequence). V was trimmed by 3 bases and J by 3 bases, leaving 12 bases between them. CDR3 bases: TGTGCCAGCAGCTTTGGTAGTCCTCTCTACAATGAGCAGTTCTTC. Translating gives CASSFGSPLYNEQFF.

This clone was seen a few times. This rearrangement joins TRBV29-1 to TRBJ2-4; 8 positions match TRBD1. Unmatched junction bases numbered 12, after V lost 5 bases and J lost 0 bases. CDR1 and CDR2 (germline): SQVTM, ANQGSEA. There are 17 residues in the CDR3. CDR3 coding DNA: TGCAGCGTTTCTGGGACAGGCGGGCCTTTAGCCAAAAACATTCAGTACTTC. It is translated as CSVSGTGGPLAKNIQYF. Full variable domain (remainder filled in from reference TRBV29-1 and TRBJ2-4): SAVISQKPSRDICQRGTSLTIQCQVDSQVTMMFWYRQQPGQSLTLIATANQGSEATYESGFVIDKFPISRPNLTFSTLTVSNMSPEDSSIYLCSVSGTGGPLAKNIQYFGAGTRLSVL.

This rearrangement joins TRBV11-1 to TRBJ2-1, with 7 bases that match TRBD2. Germline CDR1 is SGHAT and CDR2 is FQDESV (reference sequence). V lost 4 bases, J lost 5 bases, and 5 bases stayed unmatched. This CDR3 spans 14 amino acids. As DNA, the CDR3 is TGTGCCAGCAGCTCACGGACTAGAAACAATGAGCAGTTCTTC. Translated: CASSSRTRNNEQFF. Full variable domain (missing parts from reference TRBV11-1 and TRBJ2-1): EAEVAQSPRYKITEKSQAVAFWCDPISGHATLYWYRQILGQGPELLVQFQDESVVDDSQLPKDRFSAERLKGVDSTLKIQPAELGDSAMYLCASSSRTRNNEQFFGPGTRLTVL.

The chain has TRBV6-5 and TRBJ1-3; 7 positions agree with TRBD1. The CDR3 is 15 residues long. V lost 8 bases, J lost 0 bases, and 7 bases stayed unmatched. Germline lookup yields CDR1 MNHEY and CDR2 SVGAGI. CDR3 in amino acids: CASRLDRSSGNTIYF. The CDR3 nucleotides are TGTGCCAGCCGGCTGGACAGGAGCTCTGGAAACACCATATATTTT.

This clone was detected a few times. The rearrangement uses TRBV28 and TRBJ2-4, with TRBD1 matching over 7 bases. The CDR3 sequence is 15 residues long. The V gene end was trimmed by 6 bases and the J gene end by 6 bases; junction bases not matched to a gene: 11. Per germline, CDR1 MDHEN and CDR2 SYDVKM. CDR3 region: CASSSGQVYINIQYF. DNA of the CDR3: TGTGCCAGCAGCTCAGGACAGGTCTATATAAACATTCAGTACTTC.

The rearrangement uses TRBV5-1 and TRBJ1-1; D ambiguous. CDR3 size: 14 residues. Trimming took 2 bases from V and 0 from J, leaving 8 bases between them. CDR1 SGHRS and CDR2 YFSETQ come from the germline V gene. In DNA form, the CDR3 reads TGCGCCAGCAGCTTAGGGAAAATGAACACTGAAGCTTTCTTT. Encoded protein: CASSLGKMNTEAFF.

This rearrangement joins TRBV7-9 to TRBJ1-1; 11 bases are a match to TRBD1. The CDR3 is 15 residues long. Losses at the gene ends were 1 base for V and 10 bases for J; bases not matched to a gene: 8. Germline assignment: CDR1 SEHNR and CDR2 FQNEAQ (reference sequence). The CDR3 nucleotides are TGTGCCAGCAGCTTAGGGACAGGGGGCTCGGGTGGAGCTTTCTTT. Its translation is CASSLGTGGSGGAFF.

The chain links TRBV4-1 to TRBJ2-6; D is unclear. The germline V gene encodes CDR1 MGHRA and CDR2 YSYEKL. With 0 bases removed from V and 1 base from J, the gap between germline ends came to 13 bases. The CDR3 contains 18 residues. CDR3 bases: TGCGCCAGCAGCCAAGAAGATCCTCGTGGATCTGGGGCCAACGTCCTGACTTTC. It encodes CASSQEDPRGSGANVLTF.

J is TRBJ1-2 and V is TRBV6-5; D gene ambiguous. The CDR3 spans 13 residues. V was pared by 7 bases and J by 3 bases, with 12 bases between. Germline V gene sequence: CDR1 MNHEY, CDR2 SVGAGI. CDR3 sequence: CASKLSRDYGYTF. The CDR3 DNA reads TGTGCCAGCAAGCTGAGCCGAGACTATGGCTACACCTTC.

The chain combines TRBV6-5 with TRBJ2-7, with 8 bases identical to TRBD2. This CDR3 is 14 amino acids long. The V gene's germline CDR1 is MNHEY and CDR2 SVGAGI. The V gene end was trimmed by 2 bases and the J gene end by 5 bases; junction bases not matched to a gene: 5. CDR3 protein: CASSYREGSHEQYF. The CDR3 nucleotides are TGTGCCAGCAGTTACCGGGAGGGTAGCCACGAGCAGTACTTC.

The sample holds a few counts of this clone. This chain connects TRBV4-1 to TRBJ1-5; D gene uncertain. This CDR3 is 13 amino acids long. Germline V gene data show CDR1 as MGHRA and CDR2 as YSYEKL. Deletions cut 1 base from V and 4 bases from J, with 5 bases between. CDR3 residues: CASSQGTNQPQHF. CDR3 nucleotide sequence: TGCGCCAGCAGCCAAGGAACGAATCAGCCCCAGCATTTT.

Only a few counts were recorded for this clone. This chain connects TRBV5-1 to TRBJ1-2, with D unclear. The CDR3 sequence is 12 residues long. Trimming removed 4 bases at V and 8 bases at J, with 12 bases between. CDR1 SGHRS and CDR2 YFSETQ come from the germline V gene. CDR3 amino acids: CASSPGDLGYTF. The CDR3 DNA is TGCGCCAGCAGCCCCGGGGATCTGGGCTACACCTTC.

The gene calls are TRBV4-2 and TRBJ2-4, with D hard to call. CDR1 and CDR2 (germline): LGHNA, YNFKEQ. Trimming removed 3 bases at V and 1 base at J, with 16 bases between. This CDR3 contains 17 residues. CDR3 sequence reads: CASSQGEWIRAKNIQYF. CDR3 DNA: TGTGCCAGCAGCCAGGGCGAATGGATTCGCGCCAAAAACATTCAGTACTTC.

This clone occurred a few times. The rearrangement joins TRBV15 to TRBJ2-5; the D call may be TRBD1 or TRBD2 (5 bases each). The CDR3 totals 14 residues. V was clipped by 0 bases and J by 5 bases, with 10 bases between them. Germline-derived CDR1 and CDR2 are LNHNV and YYDKDF (reference sequence). The CDR3 nucleotides are TGTGCCACCAGCAGAGATACGTGGGGGGAGACCCAGTACTTC. This codes for CATSRDTWGETQYF.

The chain is built from TRBV7-9 and TRBJ1-4, with 9 bases that match TRBD1. V lost 5 bases and J lost 4; bases outside the gene matches: 8. The CDR3 covers 16 residues. Germline V gene lookup returns CDR1 SEHNR and CDR2 FQNEAQ (reference sequence). CDR3 sequence: CASSLQGAASNEKLFF. In DNA form, the CDR3 reads TGTGCCAGCAGCCTACAGGGGGCGGCCAGTAATGAAAAACTGTTTTTT.

This rearrangement joins TRBV13 to TRBJ1-3, with 7 bases matching TRBD1. CDR1 is PRHDT and CDR2 is FYEKMQ in the germline V gene (reference sequence). Germline trimming cut 4 bases from V and 0 bases from J; bases unmatched to any gene: 9. CDR3 length equals 17 residues. CDR3 sequence (DNA): TGTGCCAGCAGCTCGGGACAGAGCACGTTCTCTGGAAACACCATATATTTT. Amino acids: CASSSGQSTFSGNTIYF.

The chain joins TRBV11-2 to TRBJ1-4, with 9 positions matching TRBD1. The CDR3 has 15 amino acids. J gave up 4 bases and V 2 bases, and 2 bases lay outside the gene matches. In germline, CDR1 is SGHAT, CDR2 FQNNGV. The DNA for the CDR3 is TGTGCCAGCAGCTTACCGGGACAGGGTAATGAAAAACTGTTTTTT. Translating it yields CASSLPGQGNEKLFF.

V usage is TRBV7-2 and J usage is TRBJ1-3; no clear D gene. The CDR3 has 13 residues. V lost 6 bases and J lost 7, with 13 bases in between. Germline assignment: CDR1 SGHTA and CDR2 FQGNSA. CDR3 in DNA: TGTGCCAGCAGGGAGGCTGTAGGGAACACCATATATTTT. Amino acid sequence: CASREAVGNTIYF.